The following is a T cell receptor (beta chain) sequence with its context. Active moderate-to-severe ophthalmopathy, Clinical Activity Score at least 3, NOSPECS at least 4, under 3 months' duration. The data derive from a study of T cells in Graves' hyperthyroidism and ophthalmopathy. CDR3 length: 12 residues. Trimming left V 6 bases short and J 5 bases short, with 12 bases between. Looked up from germline, CDR1 is DFQATT and CDR2 is SNEGSKA (reference sequence). The CDR3 regions of TCR beta were amplified from RNA transcripts. HTBI primers drove first-round RT-PCR of the TCR CDR3. Using its own MiXCR run on the multiplex PCR reads, TCRdb lists one record per CDR3 protein. The sample records about 600,000 distinct CDR3 sequences, 16% being singletons.

The sequencing sample was made of blood. The chain employs TRBV20-1 and TRBJ2-3; D gene uncertain. The clonotype comes from a middle-aged woman with Graves' ophthalmopathy. DNA of the CDR3: TGCAGTGCCCCTAGGGCAGTAGATACGCAGTATTTT. Translation gives CSAPRAVDTQYF.